This T cell receptor (beta chain) derives from a study of technical replicates of blood from a few donors. Only in-frame clones appear in the TCRdb table, and some are missing; sequencing was by immunoSEQ multiplex PCR. In the table there are 70,000 or so clones, 98% of which are singletons. Deletions cut 3 bases from V and 4 bases from J, with 13 bases between. Looked up from germline, CDR1 is SGHNT and CDR2 is YENEEA. The CDR3 is 15 residues long. This clonotype originated in a human donor in good health. V and J are TRBV11-3 and TRBJ1-3; a weak D match, TRBD1 (6 bases). The specimen sequenced was T cells isolated from PBMCs. The CDR3, as DNA: TGTGCCAGCAGCTTCACAACAGGGTCGGGAAACACCATATATTTT. Encoded protein: CASSFTTGSGNTIYF.